This entry lists 10 T cell receptor beta chains sequenced from one sample in a study of T cell repertoires in cytomegalovirus infection. Their cognate antigens are unknown. Using its own MiXCR run on the reads, TCRdb lists one record per CDR3 protein. Counted here are roughly 920,000 distinct CDR3 sequences, less than 40% occurring once; the ten biggest clones make up roughly 13%. This specimen consisted of cultured CD8+ T cells from PBMCs, obtained from culture after CMV antigen stimulation. The receptors shown here come from a human donor in good health (CMV status not recorded). Some clones in this sample may be carry-over from other donors' samples.

V usage is TRBV5-4 and J usage is TRBJ1-1, with D unresolved. The V gene's germline CDR1 is SGHNT and CDR2 YYREEE (reference sequence). The CDR3 is 14 amino acids. The V end was cut by 10 bases, the J end by 1 base, with 17 bases between. CDR3 nucleotide sequence: TGTGCCCTTGGAGGGCATTCTAAGAACACTGAAGCTTTCTTT. This sequence encodes CALGGHSKNTEAFF.

This clonotype was seen a handful of times. The rearrangement links TRBV6-1 to TRBJ2-3; TRBD2 matches 9 bases. The CDR3 covers 15 residues. V lost 5 bases and J lost 1; bases outside the gene matches: 4. The germline V gene encodes CDR1 MNHNS and CDR2 SASEGT. CDR3 sequence reads: CASSCSGGRTDTQYF. The CDR3 DNA is TGTGCCAGCAGTTGTAGCGGGGGCCGCACAGATACGCAGTATTTT.

The chain recombines TRBV4-1 with TRBJ1-2; TRBD1 is a possible D gene (5 bases). The CDR3 extends over 15 amino acids. The germline V and J ends were trimmed by 4 bases and 8 bases, with 20 bases remaining between them. Per the germline V gene, CDR1 is MGHRA and CDR2 is YSYEKL. The DNA of the CDR3 is TGCGCCAGCAGCCCGGGACCGCTAAAATTGTTGGGCTACACCTTC. This gives the protein CASSPGPLKLLGYTF.

In its sample, this clonotype was seen a few times. The chain is built from TRBV7-8 and TRBJ2-7; D is perhaps TRBD2 (5 bases). The CDR3 length is 14 residues. Trimming took off 4 bases at V and 4 bases at J, with 14 bases between the two ends. The germline gives CDR1 SGHVS, CDR2 FQNEAQ. The CDR3, as DNA: TGTGCCAGCAGCTCCCCGGCGCTAGCATACGAGCAGTACTTC. Amino acid sequence: CASSSPALAYEQYF.

The DNA for the CDR3 is TGCGCCAGCAGCCAAGGACAGGGTTACTACAATGAGCAGTTCTTC. It encodes CASSQGQGYYNEQFF. The chain combines TRBV4-1 with TRBJ2-1; 7 positions match TRBD1. The length of the CDR3 is 15 residues. Germline CDR1 and CDR2: MGHRA and YSYEKL. V dropped 1 base and J dropped 3; count of bases not matched to a gene: 3.

The chain couples TRBV11-3 to TRBJ2-1, with D perhaps given as TRBD1 or TRBD2 (5 bases each). Germline-derived CDR1 and CDR2 are SGHNT and YENEEA. V was clipped by 3 bases and J by 5 bases, with 20 bases between them. The CDR3 extends over 17 amino acids. The chain's CDR3 is CASSFRGRDGHNNEQFF. CDR3 bases: TGTGCCAGCAGCTTTAGGGGCCGGGACGGACATAACAATGAGCAGTTCTTC.

This clonotype was counted a few times. The chain's CDR3 is CAISESARAESEAFF. For the CDR3, the DNA is TGTGCCATCAGTGAGTCCGCCAGGGCGGAATCTGAAGCTTTCTTT. The V and J genes are TRBV10-3 and TRBJ1-1; weak D call: TRBD1 (5 bases). Trimming took off 0 bases at V and 6 bases at J, with 14 bases between the two ends. Germline V gene data show CDR1 as ENHRY and CDR2 as SYGVKD. The CDR3 runs to 15 residues.

V usage is TRBV7-9 and J usage is TRBJ1-2; tentative D call: TRBD1 (5 bases). This CDR3 has 16 amino acids. The germline V and J ends were trimmed by 5 bases and 0 bases, with 16 bases remaining between them. The germline CDR1 and CDR2 sequences are SEHNR and FQNEAQ (reference sequence). CDR3 in DNA: TGTGCCAGCAGCCTGACAACGGACACCTCTAACTATGGCTACACCTTC. Amino acids: CASSLTTDTSNYGYTF.

The chain has TRBV5-4 and TRBJ1-2; D is unresolved. Trimming stripped 0 bases from V and 6 bases from J, with 12 bases between. Germline V CDR1 and CDR2: SGHNT, YYREEE (reference sequence). The CDR3 is made up of 14 amino acids. The CDR3 sequence: CASSLGPGRDGYTF. For the CDR3, the DNA is TGTGCCAGCAGCTTGGGACCCGGGAGGGATGGCTACACCTTC.

V gene TRBV13 combines with J gene TRBJ2-3; 8 bases agree with TRBD2. The trim removed 5 bases at V and 6 bases at J, leaving 7 bases unmatched. CDR3 length: 14 residues. Germline CDR1 is PRHDT and CDR2 is FYEKMQ (reference sequence). CDR3 coding DNA: TGTGCCAGCAGCCGGGGGGGGCCTAGGGATACGCAGTATTTT. Translated: CASSRGGPRDTQYF.